This TCR beta chain was sequenced during a study of blood T cells in healthy people across ages. General observations from the study: In the absence of known donor CMV status, changes in expanded clonotypes were possibly confounded. Unsorted PBMC input precluded a conclusive naive versus antigen-experienced comparison.

This clonotype was detected only a few times. Its antigen is unknown. A second PCR of 7 to 11 cycles used a sample-barcoded 5' primer and a J-beta primer mix. TCRdb ran MiXCR on the 5' RACE reads and lists one entry per CDR3 protein. The sample holds about 1.4 million distinct CDR3 sequences, around 59% seen once. Germline CDR1 is MGHDK and CDR2 is SYGVNS. The CDR3 runs to 12 residues. The V end lost 4 bases, the J end lost 8 bases, and 11 bases lay between the germline ends. Sequenced input: blood. This sequence joins TRBV25-1 and TRBJ1-2; D call uncertain. The sequence was collected from a man aged 18-30 years in good health. The CDR3 is CASSAVYGGYTF. DNA of the CDR3: TGTGCCAGCAGTGCTGTGTACGGAGGCTACACCTTC.